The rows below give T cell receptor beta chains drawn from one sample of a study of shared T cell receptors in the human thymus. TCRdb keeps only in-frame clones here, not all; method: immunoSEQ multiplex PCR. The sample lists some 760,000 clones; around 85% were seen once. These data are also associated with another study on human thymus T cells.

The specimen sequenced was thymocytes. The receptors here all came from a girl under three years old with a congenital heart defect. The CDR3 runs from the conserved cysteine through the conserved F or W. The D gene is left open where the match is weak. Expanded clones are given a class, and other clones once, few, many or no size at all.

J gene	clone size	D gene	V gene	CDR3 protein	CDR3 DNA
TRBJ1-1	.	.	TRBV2	CASKTGLKSPSNTEAFF	TGTGCCAGCAAAACAGGATTAAAGTCGCCCTCGAACACTGAAGCTTTCTTT
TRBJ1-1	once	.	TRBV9	CASSVGAFRGGAFF	TGTGCCAGCAGCGTTGGGGCGTTCCGGGGGGGAGCTTTCTTT
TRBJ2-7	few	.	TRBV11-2	CASSTGQWRSYEQYF	TGTGCCAGCAGCACCGGACAGTGGCGCTCCTACGAGCAGTACTTC
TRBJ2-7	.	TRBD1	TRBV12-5	CASLLWDRPYEQYF	TGTGCTAGCCTCCTTTGGGACAGACCTTACGAGCAGTACTTC
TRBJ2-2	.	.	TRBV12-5	CASGSESVSQGRSTGELFF	TGTGCTAGTGGTTCCGAATCGGTTTCCCAAGGGAGATCCACCGGGGAGCTGTTTTTT
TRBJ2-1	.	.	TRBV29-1	CSVEGNGPIRWRGPNEQFF	TGCAGCGTTGAAGGGAACGGCCCGATTCGATGGCGGGGACCTAATGAGCAGTTCTTC
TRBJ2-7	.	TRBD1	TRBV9	CASSESTGRSYEQYF	TGTGCCAGCAGCGAGTCGACAGGGCGCTCCTACGAGCAGTACTTC
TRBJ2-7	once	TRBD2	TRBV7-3	CASSLSGLAGESYEQYF	TGTGCCAGCAGCTTATCGGGACTAGCGGGGGAATCCTACGAGCAGTACTTC
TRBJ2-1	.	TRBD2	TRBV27	CASSFFARTLSGGPNNEQFF	TGTGCCAGCAGTTTTTTTGCACGAACCCTCAGCGGGGGGCCCAACAATGAGCAGTTCTTC
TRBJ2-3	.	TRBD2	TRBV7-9	CASSRSVERGGLADTQYF	TGTGCCAGCAGCAGATCGGTGGAACGGGGGGGCCTTGCAGATACGCAGTATTTT
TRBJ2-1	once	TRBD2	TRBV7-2	CASSFVAVRGGAVDEQFF	TGTGCCAGCAGCTTTGTCGCAGTTCGCGGGGGGGCCGTCGATGAGCAGTTCTTC
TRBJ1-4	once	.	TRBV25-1	CASSGGHKGLANEKLFF	TGTGCCAGCAGTGGGGGACACAAGGGGTTGGCTAATGAAAAACTGTTTTTT
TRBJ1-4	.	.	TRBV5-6	CASSLWANEKPFF	TGTGCCAGCAGCTTGTGGGCTAATGAAAAACCGTTTTTT
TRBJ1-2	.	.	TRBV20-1	CSAGIYGYTF	TGCAGTGCCGGGATCTATGGCTACACCTTC
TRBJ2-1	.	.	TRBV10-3	CAISESGRVNEQFF	TGTGCCATCAGTGAGTCGGGCAGGGTCAATGAGCAGTTCTTC
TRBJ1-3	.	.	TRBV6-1	CAVGRGAVGNTIYF	TGTGCCGTAGGGCGGGGAGCGGTGGGAAACACCATATATTTT
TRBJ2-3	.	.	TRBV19	CASSIFRRALTDTQYF	TGTGCCAGTAGTATATTCCGCAGGGCCCTCACAGATACGCAGTATTTT
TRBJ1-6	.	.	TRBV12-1	CASSLNPGTGNNSPLHF	TGTGCCAGCAGCTTAAACCCTGGGACAGGGAATAATTCACCCCTCCACTTT
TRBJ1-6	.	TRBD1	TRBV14	CASSPRQGRNSPLHF	TGTGCCAGCAGCCCCCGACAGGGACGGAATTCACCCCTCCACTTT
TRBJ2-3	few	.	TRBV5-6	CASSLCLPIPSTDTQYF	TGTGCCAGCAGCTTGTGTTTGCCTATTCCCAGCACAGATACGCAGTATTTT
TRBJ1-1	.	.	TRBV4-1	CASSQGRCTLRGNTEAFF	TGCGCCAGCAGCCAGGGGCGGTGCACGCTTCGAGGGAACACTGAAGCTTTCTTT
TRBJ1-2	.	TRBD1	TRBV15	CATSITQDRPAGLYGYTF	TGTGCCACCAGCATCACCCAGGACAGGCCCGCAGGACTCTATGGCTACACCTTC
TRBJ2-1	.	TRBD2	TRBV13	CATVASGGALNEQFF	TGTGCCACGGTGGCTAGCGGGGGCGCCCTCAATGAGCAGTTCTTC
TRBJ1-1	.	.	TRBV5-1	CASSSGGPTVSVLYTANTEAFF	TGCGCCAGCAGCTCGGGGGGGCCAACCGTTTCGGTTCTCTACACGGCGAACACTGAAGCTTTCTTT
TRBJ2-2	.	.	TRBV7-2	CASSLASGNTGELFF	TGTGCCAGCAGCTTAGCGTCGGGGAACACCGGGGAGCTGTTTTTT
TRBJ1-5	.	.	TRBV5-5	CASSLVRGGPQHF	TGTGCCAGCAGCTTGGTTCGGGGAGGACCCCAGCATTTT
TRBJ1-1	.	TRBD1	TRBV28	CASRRTGRWTEAFF	TGTGCCAGCAGGAGGACAGGCAGGTGGACTGAAGCTTTCTTT
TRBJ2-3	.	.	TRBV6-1	CASVVGTSTDTQYF	TGTGCCTCCGTCGTGGGGACTAGCACAGATACGCAGTATTTT
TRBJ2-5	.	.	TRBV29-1	CSVDRPRGAEETQYF	TGCAGCGTTGATCGCCCTCGGGGGGCCGAAGAGACCCAGTACTTC
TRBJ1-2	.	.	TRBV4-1	CASSRQRDLYGYTF	TGCGCCAGCAGCCGACAGCGAGACCTCTATGGCTACACCTTC
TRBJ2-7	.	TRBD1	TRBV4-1	CASSQVAGGSYEQYF	TGCGCCAGCAGCCAAGTGGCAGGGGGCTCCTACGAGCAGTACTTC
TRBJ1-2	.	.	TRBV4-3	CASSPSLTGRPLGYTF	TGCGCCAGCAGCCCATCCCTTACAGGGCGTCCCTTGGGCTACACCTTC
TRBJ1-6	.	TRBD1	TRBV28	CASSRPSTGVSSPLHF	TGTGCCAGCAGCCGACCAAGTACAGGGGTGAGTTCACCCCTCCACTTT
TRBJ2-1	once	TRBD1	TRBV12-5	CASGFGQGSYNEQFF	TGTGCTAGTGGCTTCGGACAGGGCTCCTACAATGAGCAGTTCTTC
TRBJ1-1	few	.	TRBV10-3	CAIRYQGEEGTEAFF	TGTGCCATCAGGTATCAGGGAGAGGAGGGCACTGAAGCTTTCTTT
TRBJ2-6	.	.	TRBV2	CASTSNTVRVWGGANVLTF	TGTGCCAGCACCTCAAACACAGTAAGGGTCTGGGGCGGGGCCAACGTCCTGACTTTC
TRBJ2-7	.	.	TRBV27	CASSYYGSSYEQYF	TGTGCCAGCAGTTACTACGGATCCTCCTACGAGCAGTACTTC
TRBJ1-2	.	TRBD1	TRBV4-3	CASSQDRQGANYGYTF	TGCGCCAGCAGCCAAGATCGGCAGGGGGCGAATTATGGCTACACCTTC
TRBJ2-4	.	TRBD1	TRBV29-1	CSVEGGPGGIAKNIQYF	TGCAGCGTTGAAGGAGGACCAGGGGGCATAGCCAAAAACATTCAGTACTTC
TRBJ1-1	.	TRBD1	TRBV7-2	CASSPGQGLNTEAFF	TGTGCCAGCAGCCCGGGACAGGGACTGAACACTGAAGCTTTCTTT
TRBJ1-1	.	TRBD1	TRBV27	CASSPYRGTEAFF	TGTGCCAGCAGTCCCTACAGGGGTACTGAAGCTTTCTTT
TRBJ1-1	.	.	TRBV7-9	CASTLSLNTEAFF	TGTGCCAGCACCTTGAGTTTGAACACTGAAGCTTTCTTT
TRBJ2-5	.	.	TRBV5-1	CASSLGLYGGQETQYF	TGCGCCAGCAGCTTGGGGCTTTATGGGGGGCAAGAGACCCAGTACTTC